The 20 T cell receptor beta chains listed next were all sequenced from one sample in a study of identifying expanded T cells in peripheral blood. Assay used: immunoSEQ multiplex PCR; TCRdb lists only in-frame clones, some missing. The sample holds 95,000 to 100,000 clones; roughly 85% are singletons and the top ten take 17%. The sample taken for sequencing was blood. The source is a person aged 18 to 75 in good health.

V and J are TRBV28 and TRBJ1-4; D gene ambiguous. Germline CDR1 reads MDHEN; CDR2 reads SYDVKM. CDR3 length: 13 residues. The ends were cut back, 3 bases at V and 11 bases at J, with 13 bases in the middle. CDR3 DNA sequence: TGTGCCAGCAGTTTGGGAAGAGTGGAGAAACTGTTTTTT. Translated: CASSLGRVEKLFF.

The chain employs TRBV6-6 and TRBJ1-1; D not resolved. Germline-derived CDR1 and CDR2 are MNHNY and SVGAGI (reference sequence). This CDR3 is built from 10 residues. Trimming shortened V by 0 bases and J by 7 bases, and 0 bases separated the two germline ends. In DNA form, the CDR3 reads TGTGCCAGCAGTTACTCTGAAGCTTTCTTT. It is translated as CASSYSEAFF.

This clone was found a few times. The gene calls are TRBV5-1 and TRBJ2-1, with D uncertain. Trimming pared 4 bases from V and 3 bases from J, leaving 20 bases between. The CDR3 contains 17 residues. Germline assignment: CDR1 SGHRS and CDR2 YFSETQ. CDR3 sequence reads: CASSPLGYLWNYNEQFF. For the CDR3, the DNA is TGCGCCAGCAGCCCCCTTGGTTACCTCTGGAACTACAATGAGCAGTTCTTC.

This chain links TRBV9 with TRBJ2-1; 7 nucleotides align to TRBD1. The CDR3 is made up of 15 amino acids. Germline V gene sequence: CDR1 SGDLS, CDR2 YYNGEE. V dropped 3 bases and J dropped 2; count of bases not matched to a gene: 5. As DNA, the CDR3 is TGTGCCAGCAGCGAAAACAGGGGCACCTACAATGAGCAGTTCTTC. Residues: CASSENRGTYNEQFF.

The J gene is TRBJ2-5, the V gene TRBV18; no clear D. Germline V lookup: CDR1 KGHSH, CDR2 LQKENI. The CDR3 is 12 residues long. Trimming shortened V by 5 bases and J by 5 bases, and 9 bases separated the two germline ends. CDR3 loop: CASSSLEETQYF. The CDR3 DNA sequence: TGTGCCAGCTCATCCTTAGAGGAGACCCAGTACTTC.

The CDR3 loop reads CARSRRRTSSSYNEQFF. CDR3 DNA: TGTGCCAGAAGCCGCCGGCGGACTTCCTCCTCCTACAATGAGCAGTTCTTC. The gene calls are TRBV5-3 and TRBJ2-1; D may be TRBD2 (5 bases). TRBV5-3 falls under the ORF class, with uncertain function. Trimming took off 4 bases at V and 0 bases at J, with 17 bases between the two ends. This CDR3 is 17 amino acids long.

This chain links TRBV25-1 with TRBJ1-1; 9 bases are a match to TRBD1. The V segment lost 6 bases and the J segment 2 bases; nucleotides outside the gene matches: 7. Germline V lookup: CDR1 MGHDK, CDR2 SYGVNS. This CDR3 is built from 15 residues. The CDR3 DNA sequence: TGTGCCAGCAGGGAAACAGGGGGCAAAAACACTGAAGCTTTCTTT. Protein: CASRETGGKNTEAFF.

V gene TRBV9 combines with J gene TRBJ2-2, with 8 bases fitting TRBD1. This CDR3 region has 15 residues. The germline V gene encodes CDR1 SGDLS and CDR2 YYNGEE. Trimming cost V 0 bases and J 7 bases; bases outside gene matches: 5. CDR3 bases: TGTGCCAGCAGCGTAGGGGGACAGGTTTTCGGGGAGCTGTTTTTT. This encodes CASSVGGQVFGELFF.

The table lists this clone with a few counts. J is TRBJ2-1 and V is TRBV4-1; 7 nucleotides match TRBD2. The V gene's germline CDR1 is MGHRA and CDR2 YSYEKL. The CDR3 has 19 residues. The junction had 22 bases not matched to a gene; V was cut back by 1 base and J by 10 bases. The CDR3: CASSQVPPPTGGIGAEQFF. The CDR3 bases are TGCGCCAGCAGCCAAGTACCCCCTCCCACGGGGGGAATAGGAGCGGAGCAGTTCTTC.

The V call is TRBV7-2, the J call TRBJ2-3; D is possibly TRBD2 (6 bases). This CDR3 comprises 14 residues. Germline loops: CDR1 SGHTA, CDR2 FQGNSA. Between the trimmed V and J ends, which lost 3 bases and 2 bases, there was a span of 9 bases. The chain's CDR3 is CASSLGLYTDTQYF. The DNA of the CDR3 is TGTGCCAGCAGCTTGGGACTGTACACAGATACGCAGTATTTT.

This clone occurred once. The V gene is TRBV28, the J gene TRBJ1-1; D possibly corresponds to TRBD1 (6 bases). The CDR3 spans 16 residues. Trimming pared 1 base from V and 5 bases from J, leaving 17 bases between. CDR1 is MDHEN and CDR2 is SYDVKM in the germline V gene. CDR3 protein: CASSLSTGMGETEAFF. The CDR3 DNA reads as TGTGCCAGCAGTTTATCAACAGGGATGGGAGAAACTGAAGCTTTCTTT.

The V and J genes are TRBV5-6 and TRBJ2-5, with D perhaps TRBD1 or TRBD2 (5 bases each). V gave up 3 bases and J gave up 4 bases, with 13 bases separating them. The CDR3 sequence is 14 residues long. Germline CDR1 reads SGHDT; CDR2 reads YYEEEE. CDR3 in DNA: TGTGCCAGCAGCTCCCCGACAGAGGGAGAGACCCAGTACTTC. This gives the protein CASSSPTEGETQYF.

The chain recombines TRBV11-2 with TRBJ2-5; the D gene is possibly TRBD2 (5 bases). Looked up from germline, CDR1 is SGHAT and CDR2 is FQNNGV. This CDR3 is built from 13 residues. Trimming shortened V by 4 bases and J by 3 bases, and 9 bases separated the two germline ends. The CDR3 coding sequence is TGTGCCAGCAGCTCAGGACTCAAAGAGACCCAGTACTTC. Its protein product is CASSSGLKETQYF.

V gene TRBV5-6 combines with J gene TRBJ2-7, with D hard to call. With 1 base removed from V and 8 bases from J, the gap between germline ends came to 10 bases. The germline V gene has CDR1 SGHDT and CDR2 YYEEEE. The length of the CDR3 is 12 residues. The CDR3 spells CASSLLQSKQYF. The CDR3 DNA sequence: TGTGCCAGCAGCTTGTTACAGAGTAAGCAGTACTTC. Filled out from reference TRBV5-6 and TRBJ2-7, the complete variable domain reads DAGVTQSPTHLIKTRGQQVTLRCSPKSGHDTVSWYQQALGQGPQFIFQYYEEEERQRGNFPDRFSGHQFPNYSSELNVNALLLGDSALYLCASSLLQSKQYFGPGTRLTVT.

J is TRBJ1-6 and V is TRBV6-8, with D unresolved. V was cut by 4 bases and J by 9 bases, with 10 bases left in between. Germline values: CDR1 MNHGY, CDR2 SAAAGT. The length of the CDR3 is 13 residues. The CDR3 sequence is CASSSSSISPLHF. The CDR3 nucleotides read TGTGCCAGCAGTTCCTCCAGTATTTCACCCCTCCACTTT.

CDR3 bases: TGCGCCAGCGGGACAGGGGAAGATTATGCCGGGGAGCTGTTTTTT. Translating gives CASGTGEDYAGELFF. The chain employs TRBV5-1 and TRBJ2-2, with TRBD1 matching 10 bases. The V gene end was trimmed by 7 bases and the J gene end by 6 bases; junction bases not matched to a gene: 9. CDR3 length: 15 amino acids. Germline CDR1 reads SGHRS; CDR2 reads YFSETQ.

The chain recombines TRBV6-1 with TRBJ2-7; 10 bases match TRBD1. Germline CDR1 reads MNHNS; CDR2 reads SASEGT. The V segment lost 7 bases and the J segment 4 bases; nucleotides outside the gene matches: 7. This CDR3 region has 14 residues. The CDR3: CASNRDRGRYEQYF. The CDR3 DNA reads TGTGCCAGCAACCGTGACAGGGGGCGATACGAGCAGTACTTC.

This chain joins TRBV2 and TRBJ2-7; tentative D call: TRBD1 (6 bases). CDR1 SNHLY and CDR2 FYNNEI come from the germline V gene. The CDR3 length is 17 residues. Trimming removed 3 bases from V and 5 bases from J, with 23 bases in between. The CDR3 nucleotides read TGTGCCAGCAGTGATTGGAGGACAGAGCCGCTTGTCAACGAGCAGTACTTC. Translating it yields CASSDWRTEPLVNEQYF. Using reference TRBV2 and TRBJ2-7 for the parts outside the CDR3, the full variable domain is EPEVTQTPSHQVTQMGQEVILRCVPISNHLYFYWYRQILGQKVEFLVSFYNNEISEKSEIFDDQFSVERPDGSNFTLKIRSTKLEDSAMYFCASSDWRTEPLVNEQYFGPGTRLTVT.

This rearrangement joins TRBV6-5 to TRBJ1-3; no firm D call. The CDR3 spans 13 residues. Germline V gene lookup returns CDR1 MNHEY and CDR2 SVGAGI. Trimming took 0 bases from V and 2 from J, leaving 2 bases between them. The CDR3 DNA is TGTGCCAGCAGTTACTCTACTGGAAACACCATATATTTT. Protein: CASSYSTGNTIYF.

This clone was seen only once. CDR3 DNA sequence: TGTGCCAGCTCTCGTCCCGGGACAGCGGCCCACAATGAGCAGTTCTTC. Amino acid sequence: CASSRPGTAAHNEQFF. The gene calls are TRBV18 and TRBJ2-1; 7 nucleotides agree with TRBD1. The CDR3 has 16 amino acids. Germline lookup yields CDR1 KGHSH and CDR2 LQKENI. After removal of 6 bases from V and 5 bases from J, the junction contained 13 bases not matched to a gene.